The clone carrying this T cell receptor beta chain has more than one count but fewer than ten. Its antigen is not identified. An end of the junction differs from the germline gene, which may be a read error. Tagging with unique molecular identifiers was applied to individual cDNA molecules. TCRdb re-analysed the 5' RACE reads in MiXCR, keeping a single row per CDR3 protein. The sample holds more than 45,000 distinct CDR3 sequences; 6.2% are singletons and the top ten take around 6.9%. These data come from a study of early T cells in non-severe SARS-CoV-2 infection. Turning to the study itself: Sequencing of bulk RNA from unsorted whole blood was done, without chain pairing.

Regarding the study as a whole: Private and CD4 specificities were missed by VDJdb matching, which favored anti-spike CD8 responses.

This clonotype was sampled from an adult who was a healthcare worker with PCR-confirmed SARS-CoV-2 infection or an uninfected control (not recorded which). The sequences come from whole blood, collected at baseline.

CDR3 loop: CASSLGLASYNEQFF. Here the CDR3 DNA reads TGTGCCAGCAGTTTAGGACTAGCATCCTACAATGAGCAGTTCTTC. V usage is TRBV7-9 and J usage is TRBJ2-1; 8 bases are a match to TRBD2. Looked up from germline, CDR1 is SEHNR and CDR2 is FQNEAQ (reference sequence). The CDR3 sequence is 15 residues long.